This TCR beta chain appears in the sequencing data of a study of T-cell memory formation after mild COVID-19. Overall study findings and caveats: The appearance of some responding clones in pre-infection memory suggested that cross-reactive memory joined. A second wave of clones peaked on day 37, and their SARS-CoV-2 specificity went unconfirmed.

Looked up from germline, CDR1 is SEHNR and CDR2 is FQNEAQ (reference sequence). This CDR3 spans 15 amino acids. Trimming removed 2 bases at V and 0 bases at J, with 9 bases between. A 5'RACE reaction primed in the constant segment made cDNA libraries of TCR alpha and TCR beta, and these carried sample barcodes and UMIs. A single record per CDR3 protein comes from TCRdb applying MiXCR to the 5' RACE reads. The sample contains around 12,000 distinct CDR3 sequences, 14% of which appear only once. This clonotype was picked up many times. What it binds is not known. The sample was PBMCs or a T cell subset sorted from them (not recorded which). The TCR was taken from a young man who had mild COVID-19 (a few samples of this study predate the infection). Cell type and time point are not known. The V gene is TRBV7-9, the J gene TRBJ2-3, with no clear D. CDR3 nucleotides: TGTGCCAGCAGCTTAATAGGGTTGAGCACAGATACGCAGTATTTT. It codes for CASSLIGLSTDTQYF.